This TCR beta chain was recovered during a study of CD8 T cells in Susac syndrome (dated by TCRdb to between 2018 and 2020). About the study as a whole: The study used repertoire sequencing to test whether antigen drove CD8+ T cell activation and differentiation in Susac syndrome. Points the paper makes about the study in general: The number of individuals in the TCR sequencing and HLA analysis was acknowledged as relatively small.

Worth noting for this clonotype: The clone's antigen remains unknown. Nothing much larger sits one base from this clone, and base qualities are not available.

The CDR3 runs 16 amino acids, cysteine and phenylalanine included. CDR3 DNA is the only sequence kept; it has 48 bases, read in frame from the first base. The trim is 6 bases for V and 4 bases for J, with a gap of 21 bases between the germline ends. In the germline V gene, CDR1 corresponds to KGHSH and CDR2 to LQKENI. High-throughput TCR beta sequencing profiled peripheral blood CD8+ and CD4+ T cells from healthy donors, Susac syndrome patients and multiple sclerosis patients. The healthy donors served as controls matched for age and sex. CD8+ TEMRA cells were enriched by FACS, while bulk CD8+ and CD4+ T cells were purified by magnetic negative isolation. Blood was drawn into EDTA tubes, processed within 24 hours, and PBMCs were isolated by density gradient centrifugation. PBMCs intended for TCR sequencing were frozen in liquid nitrogen and were later thawed in a 37 degrees C water bath. Purity of sorted or isolated CD4+, CD8+ and CD8+ TEMRA cells was at least 90%.

RNA was extracted using the RNeasy kit, and about 0.5 to 1 microgram was reverse transcribed with random hexamers. The immunoSEQ multiplex PCR assay, which covers 54 Vbeta and 13 Jbeta segments, was used to amplify TCR beta CDR3 regions. PCR amplification bias was corrected using a synthetic template baseline for primer optimization and computational correction. Per the original workflow: Reads were annotated to V, D and J genes according to IMGT and were analyzed with immunoSEQ Analyzer, with only productive sequences retained. Clonality was computed as one minus Shannon entropy normalized by log2 of the number of productive unique sequences. For each patient and control, public and private clones were evaluated among the 100 most prevalent clones. Clones were defined as Susac-specific when absent from the healthy and MS cohorts, from over 950 published viral clones and from other ImmuneACCESS disease sequences. The public reads were quality trimmed at Q25 with fastp and then assembled into clones with MiXCR by TCRdb, keeping productive beta chains. Identical CDR3 proteins give one entry, which carries the most common genes and DNA. The V and J calls here are based on TCRdb, not the publication. The sample includes approximately 100,000 distinct CDR3 sequences, with 95% to 98% observed a single time. The ten largest make up roughly 0.096% of the sample.

The sample consisted of CD4+ T cells from PBMCs. This chain joins TRBV18 to TRBJ2-5; the best D guess is TRBD1, with 5 bases matching. This TCR was sampled from a human donor in good health. CDR3 loop: CASSRRPSQGGETQYF. DNA sequence: TGTGCCAGCTCCCGGCGTCCCTCTCAGGGTGGAGAGACCCAGTACTTC.